The T cell receptor beta chain under discussion was sequenced for a study of cytomegalovirus exposure and HLA in healthy donors. Whole-study results and caveats: In an earlier analysis, about 87% or about 30%: the productive usage of most TCR beta V segments. Across donors, most TCRs were seen rarely, yet some public ones were widespread. The authors enumerated 180 or so TCR beta chains as linked to cytomegalovirus.

V shed 5 bases and J 5 bases; nucleotides not matched to a gene: 4. Germline values: CDR1 SGHNT, CDR2 YYREEE (reference sequence). The CDR3 contains 13 residues. On this clone itself: The antigen is not known.

The PCR employed 60 Vbeta primers together with 13 Jbeta primers. Libraries were prepared by immunoSEQ multiplex PCR; TCRdb keeps only in-frame clonotypes and omits some of them. The table has under 200,000 clones, approximately 80% seen once. This receptor was taken from a man aged 30 to 45 in good health and CMV-seropositive. Material: PBMCs. The V gene is TRBV5-4, the J gene TRBJ1-5; 7 positions match TRBD1. The chain's CDR3 is CASSRGQDQPQHF. As DNA, the CDR3 is TGTGCCAGCAGTAGGGGGCAGGATCAGCCCCAGCATTTT.